The subject of this entry is one TCR beta chain. Its antigen remains unidentified. CDR3 and TCR beta VDJ profiling relied on a genomic DNA template. From the reads, TCRdb called clonotypes with MiXCR, one entry per CDR3 protein. Of some 48,000 distinct CDR3 sequences listed, about 78% are singletons. This sample stems from a study of CD8+CD57+ T cells in acquired aplastic anemia. Study-level information: Quantities of DNA derived from sorted CD4+ and CD8+ cells averaged approximately 3 ug. Healthy donor sequencing depth: 9.5 million to 10.8 million CD4+, 11 million to 14 million CD8+ reads. Study findings and constraints: Patients and controls turned out to have some 30 CD8+ CDR3 sequences in common. CD8+ Simpson's diversity in patients was not significantly different from that in controls.

The CDR3 is 16 amino acids. Germline V gene lookup returns CDR1 SGDLS and CDR2 YYNGEE. The V gene end was trimmed by 4 bases and the J gene end by 3 bases; junction bases not matched to a gene: 11. This sequence was found in a human donor in good health, serving as a control. The chain combines TRBV9 with TRBJ2-7, with 9 positions matching TRBD1. Material: sorted CD4+, CD8+, or CD8+CD57+ T cells (not recorded which) from PBMCs. The CDR3 spells CASSLVPGTGIYEQYF. In DNA, the CDR3 is TGTGCCAGCAGCTTAGTCCCCGGGACAGGGATCTACGAGCAGTACTTC.